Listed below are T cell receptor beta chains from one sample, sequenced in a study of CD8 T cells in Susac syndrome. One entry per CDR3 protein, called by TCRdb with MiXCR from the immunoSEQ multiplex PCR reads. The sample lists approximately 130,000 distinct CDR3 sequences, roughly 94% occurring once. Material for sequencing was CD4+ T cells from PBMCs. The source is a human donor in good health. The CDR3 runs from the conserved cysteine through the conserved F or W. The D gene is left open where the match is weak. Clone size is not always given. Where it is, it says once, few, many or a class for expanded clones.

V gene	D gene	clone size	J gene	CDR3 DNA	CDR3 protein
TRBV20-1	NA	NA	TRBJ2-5	TGCAGTGCCCCCTCCCGCGGCCGCGGGGAGACCCAGTACTTC	CSAPSRGRGETQYF
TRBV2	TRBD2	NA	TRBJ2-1	TGTGCCAGCAGTGAGGGGGGGGGCTCCTACAATGAGCAGTTCTTC	CASSEGGGSYNEQFF
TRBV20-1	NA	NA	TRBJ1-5	TGCAGTGCTTCGAGGGTAGACGAAAATCAGCCCCAGCATTTT	CSASRVDENQPQHF
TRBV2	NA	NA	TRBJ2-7	TGTGCCAGCACGGAGGGAGTCGGGTACGAGCAGTACTTC	CASTEGVGYEQYF
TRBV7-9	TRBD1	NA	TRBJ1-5	TGTGCCAGCAGCCGAACAGGGGGCTGGGATCAGCCCCAGCATTTT	CASSRTGGWDQPQHF
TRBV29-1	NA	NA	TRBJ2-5	TGCAGCGTTGATGATCGTGGGGAGACCCAGTACTTC	CSVDDRGETQYF
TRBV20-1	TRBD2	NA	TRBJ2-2	TGCAGTGCTAGAGGCACTTGGGGCGGGAGGCCGAACACCGGGGAGCTGTTTTTT	CSARGTWGGRPNTGELFF
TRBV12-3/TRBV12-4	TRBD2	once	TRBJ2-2	TGTGCCAGCAGTTTCGGGAGGGGATCGCCGGACGGGGAGCTGTTTTTT	CASSFGRGSPDGELFF
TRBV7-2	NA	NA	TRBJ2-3	TGTGCCAGCAGCGATTCCGGAACTGCCACAGATACGCAGTATTTT	CASSDSGTATDTQYF
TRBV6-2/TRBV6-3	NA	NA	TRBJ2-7	TGTGCCAGCAGTAGGGGGGACTACGAGCAGTACTTC	CASSRGDYEQYF
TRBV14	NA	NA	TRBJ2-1	TGTGCCAGCAGCCAAGGTGGGGACTCATTGGGCTTAGATGAGCAGTTCTTC	CASSQGGDSLGLDEQFF
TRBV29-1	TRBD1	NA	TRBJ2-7	TGCAGCGTTGAGGAGACAGGGCTGGCCGAGCAGTACTTC	CSVEETGLAEQYF
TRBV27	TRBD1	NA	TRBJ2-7	TGTGCCAGCAGTTCGGACAGGGAATCCTACGAGCAGTACTTC	CASSSDRESYEQYF
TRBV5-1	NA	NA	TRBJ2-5	TGCGCCAGCAGCTTGGATGGGGTTTGGGAGACCCAGTACTTC	CASSLDGVWETQYF
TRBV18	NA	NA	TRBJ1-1	TGTGCCAGCTCACCACGAAGGGGCGTAAGGGCTGAAGCTTTCTTT	CASSPRRGVRAEAFF
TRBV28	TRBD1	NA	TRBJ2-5	TGTGCCAGCAGTAGACCGCCCGGGACAGACCAAGAGACCCAGTACTTC	CASSRPPGTDQETQYF
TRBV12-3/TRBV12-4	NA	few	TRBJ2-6	TGTGCCAGCAGTACCTCTGGGGCCAACGTCCTGACTTTC	CASSTSGANVLTF
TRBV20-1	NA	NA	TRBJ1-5	TGCAGTGCTAGTGCCCCGGGTAGCAATCAGCCCCAGCATTTT	CSASAPGSNQPQHF
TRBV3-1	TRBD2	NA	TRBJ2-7	TGTGCCAGCAGCCAAGTCCTAGCGGGAGCCGGGGAGCAGTACTTC	CASSQVLAGAGEQYF
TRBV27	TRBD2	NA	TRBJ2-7	TGTGCCAGCAAGGTAGCGGGAGTCCTAGAAGAGCAGTACTTC	CASKVAGVLEEQYF
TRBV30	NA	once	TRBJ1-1	TGTGCCTGGAGTTTCCAGACGGGCGCTTTCTTT	CAWSFQTGAFF
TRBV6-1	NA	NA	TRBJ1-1	TGTGCCAGCAGTCGACGTAGGGTCTCAACGGGGAACACTGAAGCTTTCTTT	CASSRRRVSTGNTEAFF
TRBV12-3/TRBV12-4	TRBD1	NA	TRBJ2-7	TGTGCCAGCAGCCCGCAGGGGGCAGGACATTCCTACGAGCAGTACTTC	CASSPQGAGHSYEQYF
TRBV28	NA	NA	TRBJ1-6	TGTGCCAGCAGTTCGGCAGGGAAAACGGATTCACCCCTCCACTTT	CASSSAGKTDSPLHF
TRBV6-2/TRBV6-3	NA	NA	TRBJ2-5	TGTGCCAGCGCACAACCGGGGGAGACCCAGTACTTC	CASAQPGETQYF
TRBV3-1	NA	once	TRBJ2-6	TGTGCCAGCAGCCACTCCGGGGCCAACGTCCTGACTTTC	CASSHSGANVLTF
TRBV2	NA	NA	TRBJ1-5	TGTGCCAGCAGTGAAATGTTTGGGGGAGGTCAGCCCCAGCATTTT	CASSEMFGGGQPQHF
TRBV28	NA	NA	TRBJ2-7	TGTGCCAGCAGTTTTGGAGGAGCGTTAACATACGAGCAGTACTTC	CASSFGGALTYEQYF